The entry below gives a single T cell receptor (beta chain) sequence along with its context. Its antigen is unidentified. One end of the junction varies from germline; a read error may be responsible. Arm-PCR of CDR3 regions and iRepertoire HTBI primers were the basis on which TCR beta libraries were built. Each CDR3 protein is one row after TCRdb ran MiXCR on the multiplex PCR reads. Here the sample spans fewer than 550,000 distinct CDR3 sequences, 16% being singletons. The data belong to a study of regulatory T cells in long-lasting Graves disease. Study-wide findings and caveats: Possibly, too few samples lowered accuracy. Under persistent disease, TRBV28, TRBJ1-2 and TRBJ2-5 were used preferentially.

Time point defined: newly diagnosed GD, antithyroid drugs for less than 3 months. Generation of the TCR library employed RNA extracted from PBMCs. Peripheral blood, about 10 milliliters per patient, was collected in EDTA tubes. The CDR3 is 18 residues long. Germline CDR1 reads MNHNS; CDR2 reads SASEGT. The same specimen was also included in a second study, on T cells in Graves' hyperthyroidism and ophthalmopathy. That work contributes: Researchers ran a first-round RT-PCR on the TCR CDR3 using the HTBI primer set.

This rearrangement joins TRBV6-1 to TRBJ2-1; 13 bases are shared with TRBD2. Source: peripheral blood mononuclear cells (PBMCs), taken at new diagnosis, from a patient treated with antithyroid drugs. The TCR originated in a middle-aged woman with Graves disease. The CDR3 sequence is CARSKRTSGGGSYNEQFF. The CDR3 DNA sequence: TGTGCCCGCAGTAAACGGACTAGCGGGGGCGGTTCCTACAATGAGCAGTTCTTC.